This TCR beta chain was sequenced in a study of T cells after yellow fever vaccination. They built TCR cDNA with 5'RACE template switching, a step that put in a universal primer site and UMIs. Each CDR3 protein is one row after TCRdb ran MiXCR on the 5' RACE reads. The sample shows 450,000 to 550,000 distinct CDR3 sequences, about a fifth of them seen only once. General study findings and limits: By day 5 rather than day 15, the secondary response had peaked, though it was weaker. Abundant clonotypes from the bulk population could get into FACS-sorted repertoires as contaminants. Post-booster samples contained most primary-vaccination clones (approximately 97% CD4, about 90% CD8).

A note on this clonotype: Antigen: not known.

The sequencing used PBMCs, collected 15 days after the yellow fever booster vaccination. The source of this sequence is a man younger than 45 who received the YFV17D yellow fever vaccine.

CDR3 DNA sequence: TGCAGTGCTAGATCTCATCAAGAGCGGGTATCACCAATGGTCTACAATGAGCAGTTCTTC. Translation gives CSARSHQERVSPMVYNEQFF. This chain joins TRBV20-1 and TRBJ2-1; D is perhaps TRBD2 (6 bases). The length of the CDR3 is 20 residues. V was trimmed by 2 bases and J by 3 bases, leaving 29 bases between them. Germline-derived CDR1 and CDR2 are DFQATT and SNEGSKA (reference sequence).